The rows below give T cell receptor beta chains drawn from one sample of a study of Ad26.COV2.S vaccination and SARS-CoV-2 variants. The protocol was immunoSEQ multiplex PCR, while the TCRdb copy is restricted to in-frame clones and leaves out a portion. The sample comprises about 680,000 clones, more than 70% of which are singletons, and about 1.5% rests with the top ten. The sequencing used peripheral blood, collected in a trial of Ad26.COV2.S vaccine versus placebo. The receptor set was obtained from a person aged 18-60 years who received the Ad26.COV2.S COVID-19 vaccine or a placebo. Both conserved end residues are trimmed from each CDR3. D genes are given only for firm matches. Clone size appears in some rows only: once, few, many, or a class for an expanded clone.

clone_size,v_call,d_call,cdr3_aa
.,TRBV10-3,.,AISERGLTNTEAF
.,TRBV5-4,.,ASSPPGMEGSYGYT
.,TRBV5-1,.,ASRLPGFEKLF
once,TRBV7-2,TRBD1,ASSLGDRFYYNEQF
.,TRBV7-3,.,ASSPGHTDTQY
.,TRBV2,.,ASSERMAGIGVNNEQF
.,TRBV4-3,.,ASSHSTTGSYEQY
.,TRBV18,.,ASSPTGQSYEQY
.,TRBV27,.,ASRDVSSYNEQF
once,TRBV7-2,TRBD2,ASSLGLAGGTGDTQY
.,TRBV24-1,.,ATSGGGPSQPQH
.,TRBV18,TRBD2,ASSPTNSLLAGVEQF
few,TRBV10-1,.,ASSESTAGNSKDNSPLH